This T cell receptor (beta chain) was observed in a study of cytomegalovirus exposure and HLA in healthy donors. The V segment lost 5 bases and the J segment 4 bases; nucleotides outside the gene matches: 5. The CDR3 is 14 amino acids. Germline values: CDR1 SEHNR, CDR2 FQNEAQ (reference sequence). Primers: 60 Vbeta forward and 13 Jbeta reverse. Sequenced by immunoSEQ multiplex PCR; TCRdb stores in-frame clones only, minus some. Of some 210,000 clones listed, 80% to 90% were seen once; the top ten hold 1% to 1.5%. This clone has a handful of counts. Its antigen is unidentified. Study results and caveats: Previous analysis showed most TCR beta V segments were productive about 87% or about 30% of the time. Researchers reported that a few CMV-associated chains were confirmed in vitro as CMV antigen-specific.

V is TRBV7-9 and J is TRBJ2-7, with 10 bases that match TRBD1. This clonotype was obtained from a man in his thirties or forties in good health and CMV-seronegative. The source material was PBMCs. The CDR3, as DNA: TGTGCCAGCAGCCGGACAGGGGGAGGGTACGAGCAGTACTTC. Translating gives CASSRTGGGYEQYF.